Each of the 2 T cell receptor beta chains below was sequenced from the same sample in a study of T cell responses to AZD1222 COVID-19 vaccine. Profiling relied on immunoSEQ multiplex PCR, and the TCRdb table lists in-frame clones only, not all of them. The data show roughly 140,000 clones, 85% to 95% seen once. Here the sequenced sample was peripheral blood, taken on day 0 of MenACWY control vaccination. The receptors stem from an adult in good health.

V is TRBV21-1 and J is TRBJ1-5. TRBV21-1 is assigned pseudogene status. The CDR3 is 16 residues long. CDR3 nucleotide sequence: TGTGCCAGCAGCAAAGTCGAAAGGGCGTGTAGTCAGCCCCAGCATTTT. Amino acids: CASSKVERACSQPQHF.

The chain links TRBV5-5 to TRBJ1-2; D is unresolved. Trimming removed 1 base at V and 6 bases at J, with 16 bases between. Germline V lookup: CDR1 SGHKS, CDR2 YYEKEE (reference sequence). This CDR3 spans 15 amino acids. The CDR3 DNA reads as TGTGCCAGCAGCTTGCTAGCGGAGGCCGGGGATGGCTACACCTTC. It translates to CASSLLAEAGDGYTF.